A single sample gave rise to the 8 T cell receptor beta chains below, sequenced in a study of human T cells and chemical hapten exposure. Indicated time point: patch test 1, 2 weeks after DPC sensitization. The treatment denotes: therapeutic diphenylcyclopropenone sensitization with weekly scalp DPC. TCRdb ran MiXCR on the RACE reads and lists one entry per CDR3 protein. There are around 74,000 distinct CDR3 sequences in the sample; 32% occur only once, and nearly 9% lies in the top ten. The material sequenced was whole blood, taken in connection with sensitization to the hapten diphenylcyclopropenone (DPC). The receptors stem from a man in his forties or fifties with alopecia areata. Some clones in this sample may be carry-over from other donors' samples.

In its sample, this clonotype was seen a few times. V and J are TRBV5-1 and TRBJ1-1; 7 positions agree with TRBD1. This CDR3 is 14 amino acids long. In germline, CDR1 is SGHRS, CDR2 YFSETQ. V shed 1 base and J 1 base; nucleotides not matched to a gene: 1. The DNA of the CDR3 is TGCGCCAGCAGCTTGACAGGGGAGAACACTGAAGCTTTCTTT. This gives the protein CASSLTGENTEAFF. The whole variable domain, filled in from reference TRBV5-1 and TRBJ1-1, reads KAGVTQTPRYLIKTRGQQVTLSCSPISGHRSVSWYQQTPGQGLQFLFEYFSETQRNKGNFPGRFSGRQFSNSRSEMNVSTLELGDSALYLCASSLTGENTEAFFGQGTRLTVV.

The V and J genes are TRBV29-1 and TRBJ1-5, with a possible D match to TRBD1 (5 bases). This CDR3 is 14 amino acids long. CDR1 and CDR2 from the germline V gene are SQVTM and ANQGSEA. V was clipped by 4 bases and J by 3 bases, with 13 bases between them. The CDR3 spells CSVVWGNNNQPQHF. The CDR3 DNA reads TGCAGCGTTGTATGGGGGAACAACAATCAGCCCCAGCATTTT.

The rearrangement uses TRBV7-9 and TRBJ2-2; 8 nucleotides align to TRBD2. CDR3 length: 15 residues. V was pared by 6 bases and J by 6 bases, with 9 bases of the junction left unmatched. Germline CDR1 reads SEHNR; CDR2 reads FQNEAQ (reference sequence). The CDR3 is CASSATSGGAGELFF. The CDR3 region has the DNA TGTGCCAGCAGTGCAACTAGCGGTGGCGCCGGGGAGCTGTTTTTT.

J is TRBJ2-2 and V is TRBV28; no definite D call. The germline CDR1 and CDR2 sequences are MDHEN and SYDVKM. The CDR3 has 14 residues. V dropped 4 bases and J dropped 0 bases, with 6 bases sitting between them. CDR3 bases: TGTGCCAGCAGTTCTGCGGCGAACACCGGGGAGCTGTTTTTT. Translated, it gives CASSSAANTGELFF.

This clonotype was counted only a few times. The chain uses TRBV7-9 and TRBJ2-1, with D possibly TRBD1 on 5 matching bases. The CDR3 runs 14 residues. Germline V gene data show CDR1 as SEHNR and CDR2 as FQNEAQ (reference sequence). Trimming stripped 1 base from V and 8 bases from J, with 12 bases between. Here the CDR3 DNA reads TGTGCCAGCAGCTTAGTCCCAGGGCGTTATGAGCAGTTCTTC. Translation: CASSLVPGRYEQFF.

This chain joins TRBV28 and TRBJ1-2; D not certain. This CDR3 region has 12 residues. CDR1 is MDHEN, CDR2 SYDVKM, per germline. V was pared by 6 bases and J by 4 bases, with 9 bases between. Here the CDR3 DNA reads TGTGCCAGCAGCCCGCGCTCCTATGGCTACACCTTC. Translation: CASSPRSYGYTF.

On this clonotype itself: Compared with germline, one end of the junction differs, possibly owing to a read error. The rearrangement joins TRBV5-1 to TRBJ1-1; 9 bases align to TRBD1. CDR1 and CDR2 (germline): SGHRS, YFSETQ. The CDR3 is made up of 14 amino acids. CDR3 in amino acids: CASSLGQGTIEAFF. CDR3 nucleotides: TGTGCCAGCAGCCTGGGACAGGGCACCATTGAAGCTTTCTTT. Full variable domain (outside the CDR3, taken from reference TRBV5-1 and TRBJ1-1): KAGVTQTPRYLIKTRGQQVTLSCSPISGHRSVSWYQQTPGQGLQFLFEYFSETQRNKGNFPGRFSGRQFSNSRSEMNVSTLELGDSALYLCASSLGQGTIEAFFGQGTRLTVV.

The chain is built from TRBV6-5 and TRBJ1-5; maybe TRBD1 (6 bases). From germline, CDR1 is MNHEY and CDR2 SVGAGI. Trimming cost V 6 bases and J 0 bases, with 15 bases left between them. The CDR3 length is 16 residues. CDR3 coding DNA: TGTGCCAGCAGACCCGGACAGCCTTATAGCAATCAGCCCCAGCATTTT. It translates to CASRPGQPYSNQPQHF.